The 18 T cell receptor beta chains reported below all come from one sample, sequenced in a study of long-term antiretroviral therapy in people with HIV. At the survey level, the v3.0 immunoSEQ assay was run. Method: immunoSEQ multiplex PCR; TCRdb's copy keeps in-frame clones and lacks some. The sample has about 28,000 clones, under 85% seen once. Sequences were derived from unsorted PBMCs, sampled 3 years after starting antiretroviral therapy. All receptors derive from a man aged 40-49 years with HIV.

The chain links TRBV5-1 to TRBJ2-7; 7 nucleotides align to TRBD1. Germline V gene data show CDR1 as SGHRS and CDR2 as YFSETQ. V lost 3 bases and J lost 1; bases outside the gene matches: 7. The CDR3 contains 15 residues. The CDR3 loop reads CASSSGTAISYEQYF. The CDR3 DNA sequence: TGCGCCAGCAGCTCCGGGACAGCAATTTCCTACGAGCAGTACTTC.

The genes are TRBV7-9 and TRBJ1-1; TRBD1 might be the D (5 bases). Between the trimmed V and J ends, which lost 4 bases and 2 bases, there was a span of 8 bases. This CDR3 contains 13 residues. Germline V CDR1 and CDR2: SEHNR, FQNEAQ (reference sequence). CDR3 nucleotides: TGTGCCAGCAGCTCCCAGGGTAACACTGAAGCTTTCTTT. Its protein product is CASSSQGNTEAFF.

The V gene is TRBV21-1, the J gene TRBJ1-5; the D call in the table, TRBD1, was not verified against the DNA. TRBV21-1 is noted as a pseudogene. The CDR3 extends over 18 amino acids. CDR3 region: CASSKGIDRVYSNQPQHF. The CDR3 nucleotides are TGTGCCAGCAGCAAAGGGATTGACAGGGTCTATAGCAATCAGCCCCAGCATTTT.

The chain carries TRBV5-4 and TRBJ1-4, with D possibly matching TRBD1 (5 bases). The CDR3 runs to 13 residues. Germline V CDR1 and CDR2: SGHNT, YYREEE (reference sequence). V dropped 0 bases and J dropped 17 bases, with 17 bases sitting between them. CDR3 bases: TGTGCCAGCAGCTTGGGAGGAGGCGGGGACGTATTTTTT. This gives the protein CASSLGGGGDVFF.

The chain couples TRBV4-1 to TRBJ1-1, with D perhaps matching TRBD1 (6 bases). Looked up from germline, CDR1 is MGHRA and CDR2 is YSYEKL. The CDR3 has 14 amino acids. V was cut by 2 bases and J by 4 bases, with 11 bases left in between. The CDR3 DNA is TGCGCCAGCAGCCAACACAGGGATTTCACTGAAGCTTTCTTT. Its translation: CASSQHRDFTEAFF.

CDR3 DNA sequence: TGTGCCAGCAGGGAACTAGCGGGGGGCGTCAAAAACATTCAGTACTTC. Translating it yields CASRELAGGVKNIQYF. The rearrangement joins TRBV2 to TRBJ2-4; 12 bases align to TRBD2. CDR1 and CDR2 (germline): SNHLY, FYNNEI. This CDR3 has 16 amino acids. The V gene end was trimmed by 6 bases and the J gene end by 3 bases; junction bases not matched to a gene: 6.

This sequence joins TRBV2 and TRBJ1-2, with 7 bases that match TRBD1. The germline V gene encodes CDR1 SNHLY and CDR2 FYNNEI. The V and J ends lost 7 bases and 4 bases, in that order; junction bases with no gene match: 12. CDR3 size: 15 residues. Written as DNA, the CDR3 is TGTGCCAGCAAGTCCCCGGGACAGCTACTCTATGGCTACACCTTC. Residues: CASKSPGQLLYGYTF. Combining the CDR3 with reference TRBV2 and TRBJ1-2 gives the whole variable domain EPEVTQTPSHQVTQMGQEVILRCVPISNHLYFYWYRQILGQKVEFLVSFYNNEISEKSEIFDDQFSVERPDGSNFTLKIRSTKLEDSAMYFCASKSPGQLLYGYTFGSGTRLTVV.

The CDR3 protein is CASSLDRGQGITGELFF. Here the CDR3 DNA reads TGTGCCAGCAGCTTAGATCGAGGACAGGGTATCACCGGGGAGCTGTTTTTT. J is TRBJ2-2 and V is TRBV11-2; 8 bases fit TRBD1. Trimming took 0 bases from V and 4 from J; bases not matched to a gene: 7. The CDR3 covers 17 residues. Germline V lookup: CDR1 SGHAT, CDR2 FQNNGV.

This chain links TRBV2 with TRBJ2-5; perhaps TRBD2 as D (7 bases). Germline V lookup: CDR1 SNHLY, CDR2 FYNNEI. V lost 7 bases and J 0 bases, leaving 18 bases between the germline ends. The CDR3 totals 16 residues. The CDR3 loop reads CASMGGPYYNQETQYF. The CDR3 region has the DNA TGTGCCAGCATGGGGGGGCCCTACTACAACCAAGAGACCCAGTACTTC.

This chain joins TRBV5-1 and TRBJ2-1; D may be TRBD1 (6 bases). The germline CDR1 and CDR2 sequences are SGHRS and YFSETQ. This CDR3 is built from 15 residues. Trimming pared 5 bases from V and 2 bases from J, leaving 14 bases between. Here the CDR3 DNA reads TGCGCCAGCAGGTCAGGGGTTTTCACCTACAATGAGCAGTTCTTC. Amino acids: CASRSGVFTYNEQFF.

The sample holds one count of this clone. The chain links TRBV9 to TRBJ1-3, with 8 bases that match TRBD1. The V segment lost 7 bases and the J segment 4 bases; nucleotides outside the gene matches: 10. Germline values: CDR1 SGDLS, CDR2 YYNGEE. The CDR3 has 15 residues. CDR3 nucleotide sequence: TGTGCCAGCTCGGGCGGACAGGGTGGAGGAAACACCATATATTTT. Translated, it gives CASSGGQGGGNTIYF.

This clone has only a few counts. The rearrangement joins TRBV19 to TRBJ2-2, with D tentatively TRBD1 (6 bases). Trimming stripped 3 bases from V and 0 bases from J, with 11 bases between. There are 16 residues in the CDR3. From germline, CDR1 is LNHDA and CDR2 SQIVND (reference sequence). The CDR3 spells CASSIIGQPNTGELFF. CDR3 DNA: TGTGCCAGTAGTATCATCGGACAGCCGAACACCGGGGAGCTGTTTTTT.

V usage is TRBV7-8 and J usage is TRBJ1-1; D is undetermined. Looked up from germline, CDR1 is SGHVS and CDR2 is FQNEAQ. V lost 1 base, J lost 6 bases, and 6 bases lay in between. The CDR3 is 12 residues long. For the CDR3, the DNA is TGTGCCAGCAGCTTAGGGCAGCCTGAAGCTTTCTTT. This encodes CASSLGQPEAFF.

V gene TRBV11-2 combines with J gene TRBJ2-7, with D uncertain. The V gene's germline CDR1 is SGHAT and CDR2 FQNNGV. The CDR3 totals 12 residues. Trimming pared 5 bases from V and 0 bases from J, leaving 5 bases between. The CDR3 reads CASSALSYEQYF. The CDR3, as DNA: TGTGCCAGCAGCGCCCTCTCCTACGAGCAGTACTTC.

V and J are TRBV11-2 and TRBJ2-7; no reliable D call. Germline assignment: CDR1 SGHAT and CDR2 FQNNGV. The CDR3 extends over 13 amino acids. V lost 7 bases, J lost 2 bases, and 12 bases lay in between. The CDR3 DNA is TGTGCCAGCATCCCCGACGGAACCTACGAGCAGTACTTC. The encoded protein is CASIPDGTYEQYF.

The CDR3 DNA is TGTGCCAGCTCACCGGGAAGGGCCTTGGAGACCCAGTACTTC. This translates into CASSPGRALETQYF. V and J are TRBV18 and TRBJ2-5; D call uncertain. With 3 bases removed from V and 5 bases from J, the gap between germline ends came to 13 bases. This CDR3 comprises 14 residues. Germline loops: CDR1 KGHSH, CDR2 LQKENI.

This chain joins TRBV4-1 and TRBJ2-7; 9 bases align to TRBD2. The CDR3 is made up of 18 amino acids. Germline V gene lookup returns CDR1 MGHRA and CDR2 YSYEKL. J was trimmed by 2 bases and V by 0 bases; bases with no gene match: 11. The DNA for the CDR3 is TGCGCCAGCAGCCAAGAGAGGGCTAGCGGGACAAATCCCTACGAGCAGTACTTC. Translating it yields CASSQERASGTNPYEQYF.

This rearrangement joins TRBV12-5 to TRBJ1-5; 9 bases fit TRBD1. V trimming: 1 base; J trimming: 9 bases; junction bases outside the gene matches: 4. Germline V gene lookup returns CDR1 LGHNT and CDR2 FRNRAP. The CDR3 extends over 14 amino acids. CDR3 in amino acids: CASGLGQGGVPQHF. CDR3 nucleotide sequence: TGTGCTAGTGGTTTGGGACAGGGGGGTGTGCCCCAGCATTTT.